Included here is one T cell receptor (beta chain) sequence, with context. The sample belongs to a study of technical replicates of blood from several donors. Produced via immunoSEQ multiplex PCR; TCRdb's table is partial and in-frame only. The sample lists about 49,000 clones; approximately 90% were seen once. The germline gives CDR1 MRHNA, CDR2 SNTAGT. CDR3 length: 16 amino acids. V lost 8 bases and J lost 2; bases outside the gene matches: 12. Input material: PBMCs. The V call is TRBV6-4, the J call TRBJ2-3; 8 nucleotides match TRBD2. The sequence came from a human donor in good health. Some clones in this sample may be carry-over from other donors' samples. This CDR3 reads CASLDPGGRITDTQYF. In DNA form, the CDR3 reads TGTGCCAGCTTAGACCCGGGGGGGCGGATCACAGATACGCAGTATTTT.